Below are 25 T cell receptor beta chains sequenced from a single sample in a study of CD8 T cells in ankylosing spondylitis. One entry per CDR3 protein results from TCRdb running MiXCR on the 5' RACE reads. This sample yields more than 150,000 distinct CDR3 sequences, of which over 10% are seen a single time; approximately 15% belongs to the top ten. Source material: blood, either unsorted or a sorted T cell fraction (not recorded which). These receptors all stem from a male donor with ankylosing spondylitis or in good health (not recorded which).

This clonotype was observed a few times. The rearrangement joins TRBV29-1 to TRBJ2-7; a weak D match, TRBD2 (6 bases). Germline V gene data show CDR1 as SQVTM and CDR2 as ANQGSEA. Trimming removed 4 bases from V and 5 bases from J, with 15 bases in between. The length of the CDR3 is 13 residues. CDR3 loop: CSVALNSGNEQYF. CDR3 DNA sequence: TGCAGCGTTGCCCTAAATAGCGGAAACGAGCAGTACTTC.

This clonotype has ten or more counts. The V gene is TRBV25-1, the J gene TRBJ2-4, with 11 bases that match TRBD2. CDR1 is MGHDK, CDR2 SYGVNS, per germline. After removal of 6 bases from V and 0 bases from J, the junction contained 10 bases not matched to a gene. This CDR3 spans 18 amino acids. The CDR3: CASSASGTSGVAKNIQYF. Here the CDR3 DNA reads TGTGCCAGCAGCGCAAGCGGGACTAGCGGAGTAGCCAAAAACATTCAGTACTTC.

This clonotype has at least ten counts. The chain couples TRBV9 to TRBJ1-2; possible D gene TRBD1, 6 bases. V dropped 3 bases and J dropped 0 bases, with 12 bases sitting between them. Germline assignment: CDR1 SGDLS and CDR2 YYNGEE. This CDR3 region has 15 residues. CDR3 loop: CASSAEDRANYGYTF. DNA of the CDR3: TGTGCCAGCAGCGCCGAGGACAGAGCTAACTATGGCTACACCTTC. The variable domain in full, with the rest retrieved from reference TRBV9 and TRBJ1-2, is DSGVTQTPKHLITATGQRVTLRCSPRSGDLSVYWYQQSLDQGLQFLIQYYNGEERAKGNILERFSAQQFPDLHSELNLSSLELGDSALYFCASSAEDRANYGYTFGSGTRLTVV.

The chain is built from TRBV20-1 and TRBJ2-1, with D unresolved. CDR3 length equals 13 residues. CDR1 and CDR2 (germline): DFQATT, SNEGSKA (reference sequence). The V and J ends lost 1 base and 3 bases respectively, with 7 bases between them. CDR3 in amino acids: CSARVDVYNEQFF. CDR3 DNA sequence: TGCAGTGCTAGAGTCGACGTCTACAATGAGCAGTTCTTC.

This clonotype was seen more than once but under ten times. The V call is TRBV5-1, the J call TRBJ2-3, with 16 bases identical to TRBD2. The CDR3 is 19 amino acids. With 4 bases clipped from V and 3 bases from J, the junction kept 11 bases outside the gene matches. Germline CDR1 SGHRS, CDR2 YFSETQ. The CDR3 DNA reads TGCGCCAGCAGCCCCGGGACTAGCGGGGGGGAAATCGATACAGATACGCAGTATTTT. Its protein product is CASSPGTSGGEIDTDTQYF.

This sequence joins TRBV6-5 and TRBJ2-2, with 9 bases lining up with TRBD1. The germline V gene has CDR1 MNHEY and CDR2 SVGAGI. V was clipped by 0 bases and J by 5 bases; unmatched bases: 7. CDR3 length equals 17 residues. CDR3 nucleotide sequence: TGTGCCAGCAGTTACTCAGGGGGACAGGGATTAACCGGGGAGCTGTTTTTT. Protein: CASSYSGGQGLTGELFF.

In this sample, this clonotype turned up a few times. This sequence joins TRBV27 and TRBJ2-1; TRBD2 agrees at 7 bases. V trimming: 6 bases; J trimming: 0 bases; junction bases outside the gene matches: 8. The CDR3 has 16 amino acids. Germline V lookup: CDR1 MNHEY, CDR2 SMNVEV (reference sequence). CDR3 protein: CASSLNGGSSYNEQFF. The DNA for the CDR3 is TGTGCCAGCAGCCTTAACGGGGGGAGCTCCTACAATGAGCAGTTCTTC.

The sample holds one count of this clonotype. The chain recombines TRBV20-1 with TRBJ2-1; 10 bases are shared with TRBD2. Germline loops: CDR1 DFQATT, CDR2 SNEGSKA (reference sequence). J gave up 4 bases and V 2 bases, and 5 bases lay outside the gene matches. The length of the CDR3 is 15 residues. CDR3 bases: TGCAGTGCTAGATCCTCTAGCGGGAGATACAATGAGCAGTTCTTC. This encodes CSARSSSGRYNEQFF.

Ten or more counts support this clonotype. The chain uses TRBV15 and TRBJ2-1, with D possibly being TRBD1 (6 bases). The V and J ends lost 1 base and 7 bases respectively, with 11 bases between them. In germline, CDR1 is LNHNV, CDR2 YYDKDF (reference sequence). The CDR3 consists of 14 residues. DNA of the CDR3: TGTGCCACCAGCAGAGGCAGGGGAAGGAATGAGCAGTTCTTC. This codes for CATSRGRGRNEQFF.

The chain has TRBV12-3 or TRBV12-4 and TRBJ2-5; the D gene is possibly TRBD2 (7 bases). V dropped 6 bases and J dropped 5 bases, with 13 bases sitting between them. This CDR3 region has 13 residues. The DNA of the CDR3 is TGTGCCAGCAGCATGGAGGGGGGGGAGACCCAGTACTTC. Translated: CASSMEGGETQYF.

This clonotype was detected a few times. This chain connects TRBV14 to TRBJ2-7, with 9 bases identical to TRBD1. This CDR3 has 15 residues. The germline V gene encodes CDR1 SGHDN and CDR2 FVKESK. J gave up 2 bases and V 3 bases, and 5 bases lay outside the gene matches. CDR3 sequence: CASSHLDRGTYEQYF. The CDR3 DNA follows: TGTGCCAGCAGCCACCTGGACAGGGGAACCTACGAGCAGTACTTC.

This clonotype was found many times. V is TRBV7-8 and J is TRBJ2-1; a possible D gene is TRBD1 (5 bases). The CDR3 has 14 amino acids. V lost 1 base to trimming and J lost 8 bases, with 12 bases between them. Germline V CDR1 and CDR2: SGHVS, FQNEAQ. CDR3 sequence: CASSLDRSWDEQFF. The CDR3 nucleotides read TGTGCCAGCAGCTTAGACAGGTCCTGGGATGAGCAGTTCTTC.

There are a few counts of this clonotype. The chain combines TRBV2 with TRBJ1-1; 7 nucleotides agree with TRBD1. This CDR3 contains 16 residues. The V and J ends lost 5 bases and 4 bases, in that order; junction bases with no gene match: 13. Looked up from germline, CDR1 is SNHLY and CDR2 is FYNNEI. The CDR3 region has the DNA TGTGCCAGCAGTAACTACAGGGGAGGTGTATTCACTGAAGCTTTCTTT. Its protein is CASSNYRGGVFTEAFF.

This clonotype was seen only a few times. The chain joins TRBV30 to TRBJ1-2; D uncertain. The V and J ends lost 0 bases and 5 bases respectively, with 10 bases between them. CDR1 and CDR2 (germline): GTSNPN, SVGIG (reference sequence). This CDR3 comprises 13 residues. The CDR3 coding sequence is TGTGCCTGGAGTGTACATTCGGGGTATGGCTACACCTTC. Translation: CAWSVHSGYGYTF.

The rearrangement joins TRBV20-1 to TRBJ2-7, with D hard to call. This CDR3 comprises 14 residues. CDR1 and CDR2 (germline): DFQATT, SNEGSKA (reference sequence). Trimming pared 0 bases from V and 3 bases from J, leaving 12 bases between. The CDR3 nucleotides read TGCAGTGCTAGAGATAGGAATTTACGCTACGAGCAGTACTTC. Translating gives CSARDRNLRYEQYF.

The chain is built from TRBV7-9 and TRBJ2-2; D may be TRBD2 (6 bases). The CDR3 loop spans 15 amino acids. Trimming removed 5 bases from V and 7 bases from J, with 17 bases in between. CDR1 and CDR2 from the germline V gene are SEHNR and FQNEAQ (reference sequence). The CDR3 sequence: CASSKSSGGFGELFF. The CDR3 nucleotides read TGTGCCAGCAGCAAGAGTAGCGGTGGCTTCGGGGAGCTGTTTTTT.

This clonotype was counted between two and nine times. The gene calls are TRBV12-3 or TRBV12-4 and TRBJ2-1; TRBD1 is a possible D gene (5 bases). The length of the CDR3 is 14 residues. V was trimmed by 4 bases and J by 0 bases, leaving 7 bases between them. CDR3 sequence: CASSWGTSYNEQFF. CDR3 in DNA: TGTGCCAGCAGTTGGGGCACCTCCTACAATGAGCAGTTCTTC.

This clonotype was observed many times. The chain has TRBV6-4 and TRBJ2-3; D not resolved. V shed 2 bases and J shed 1 base, with 4 bases lying between them. CDR1 and CDR2 from the germline V gene are MRHNA and SNTAGT. The CDR3 contains 13 residues. The CDR3 loop is CASSDRGTDTQYF. The CDR3 nucleotides read TGTGCCAGCAGTGACCGGGGCACAGATACGCAGTATTTT.

This clonotype came up a few times. The genes are TRBV4-2 and TRBJ1-2, with 7 bases fitting TRBD1. Losses at the gene ends were 5 bases for V and 3 bases for J; bases not matched to a gene: 18. The CDR3 is 18 residues long. Germline CDR1 LGHNA, CDR2 YNFKEQ. CDR3 residues: CASSIGGRDVETYYGYTF. In nucleotides, the CDR3 is TGTGCCAGCAGCATAGGGGGCAGGGACGTGGAGACTTACTATGGCTACACCTTC.

This clonotype was detected ten times or more. This chain connects TRBV11-2 to TRBJ1-2; no clear D gene. CDR1 is SGHAT, CDR2 FQNNGV, per germline. This CDR3 region has 15 residues. Trimming stripped 2 bases from V and 4 bases from J, with 14 bases between. CDR3 region: CASSLRHEGLYGYTF. DNA for the CDR3: TGTGCCAGCAGCTTACGGCACGAGGGTCTCTATGGCTACACCTTC.

The chain couples TRBV2 to TRBJ2-2; TRBD2 matches 8 bases. The ends lost 7 bases at V and 4 bases at J; junction bases unmatched: 11. The germline V gene encodes CDR1 SNHLY and CDR2 FYNNEI. CDR3 length: 16 amino acids. In DNA, the CDR3 is TGTGCCAGCACGCCATTAGCGGGACCTGGCACCGGGGAGCTGTTTTTT. Amino acid sequence: CASTPLAGPGTGELFF.

In this sample, this clonotype turned up a few times. The CDR3 loop reads CASMRGDEQFF. The CDR3 DNA is TGTGCCAGCATGCGGGGAGATGAGCAGTTCTTC. The rearrangement uses TRBV12-3 or TRBV12-4 and TRBJ2-1; D might be TRBD2 (6 bases). Trimming removed 7 bases from V and 8 bases from J, with 9 bases in between. The CDR3 has 11 residues.

The J gene is TRBJ2-2, the V gene TRBV7-2; D perhaps matches TRBD1 (6 bases). The CDR3 spans 13 residues. Germline CDR1 SGHTA, CDR2 FQGNSA. Trimming removed 5 bases from V and 7 bases from J, with 11 bases in between. The CDR3 sequence is CASSPMTGGELFF. The CDR3 DNA is TGTGCCAGCAGCCCAATGACAGGCGGGGAGCTGTTTTTT. Complete variable domain (other parts from reference TRBV7-2 and TRBJ2-2): GAGVSQSPSNKVTEKGKDVELRCDPISGHTALYWYRQSLGQGLEFLIYFQGNSAPDKSGLPSDRFSAERTGGSVSTLTIQRTQQEDSAVYLCASSPMTGGELFFGEGSRLTVL.

This clonotype came up a few times. The genes are TRBV10-1 and TRBJ2-3; no clear D gene. Trimming took 3 bases from V and 1 from J, leaving 8 bases between them. The germline V gene has CDR1 WNHNN and CDR2 SYGVQD (reference sequence). The CDR3 is 14 amino acids. The CDR3 bases are TGCGCCAGCAGTGAAAATATGGGCACAGATACGCAGTATTTT. Amino acids: CASSENMGTDTQYF.

The table lists this clonotype with a few counts. The V call is TRBV4-1, the J call TRBJ2-5, with D perhaps TRBD2 (6 bases). This CDR3 has 14 residues. Trimming took 2 bases from V and 3 from J, leaving 10 bases between them. Germline-derived CDR1 and CDR2 are MGHRA and YSYEKL. CDR3 DNA sequence: TGCGCCAGCAGCCAATTCCCGGGGGAAGAGACCCAGTACTTC. It yields the protein CASSQFPGEETQYF.